This TCR beta chain is from a study of shared clonotypes between healthy human individuals (dated by TCRdb to between 2020 and 2021). The study in broad terms: A few men and a couple of women, aged 18 to 49 years, made up the cohort. Blood TCR repertoires of roughly five healthy adults were deeply sequenced to estimate repertoire size and the extent of clonotype sharing between individuals. Libraries were prepared and TCR repertoires were sequenced by different laboratories using diverse techniques, in order to increase sequencing depth and limit assay-specific biases. Per donor, leukapheresis produced somewhere between about 0.8 and 9.5 billion PBMCs. The paper as a whole reports these results and caveats: Pairwise subsampling indicated that sequencing depth was expected to affect the degree of clonotype sharing among donors. Only blood was sampled, and tissue TCR repertoires likely differ from those in blood. The small number of donors limited the genetic and exposure-history diversity represented.

A remark on this clone: Its target antigen remains unknown. Base qualities are missing; no much larger clone stands one base away.

The donors were healthy, HIV-negative adults who had no recently reported acute infections or vaccinations. Only Caucasian adults living in Nashville, Tennessee, USA were represented among the donors. In the unsorted samples, 90 million to 100 million PBMCs were counted, and genomic DNA was extracted using the QIAamp DNA Blood Mini kit. Blood was obtained by leukapheresis, after which PBMCs were separated by Ficoll-Histopaque density gradient centrifugation and cryopreserved in liquid nitrogen vapor phase. V lost 6 bases and J lost 0 bases, and the count of bases not matched to a germline gene is 7. From the cysteine up to the phenylalanine, the CDR3 has a length of 15 residues. Here the CDR3 DNA is all that survives: 45 bases in frame from base 1. From a lookup of the germline V gene, CDR1 and CDR2 are SQVTM and ANQGSEA. Using the deep immunoSEQ assay, multiplex PCR amplified TCR CDR3 regions from genomic DNA. Extracted genomic DNA from each cell subset was distributed evenly across all wells of several immunoSEQ 96-well plates, and each plate was treated as a replicate. For unsorted PBMC, each replicate PCR was loaded with roughly 330 ng genomic DNA, equivalent to 30,000 or so T cell genomes. Genomic DNA from unsorted PBMC was sequenced over ten immunoSEQ deep assay plates. The purified libraries were quantified using a Qubit 3.0 fluorometer, sized with a Bioanalyzer 2100, and then quantified again using the KAPA Library Quantification kit. A separate single-read 150-cycle Illumina NextSeq 550 flow cell was used to sequence each immunoSEQ 96-well plate. As for how the authors treated the data: Because only junctional sequences without quality scores were contained in the immunoSEQ output, filtering matching that applied to full-length reads could not be performed. Sequences were annotated with PyIR, a Python wrapper for IgBLAST v1.9, and V/J genes and CDR3 were assigned using IMGT germline references. Reads with weak V/J assignments (E-value above 1e-6), missing CDR3, stop codons, out-of-frame junctions, or ambiguous translated residues were removed. V3J clonotypes were defined as sequences sharing the same inferred V gene, J gene, and CDR3 amino acid sequence. Percentage overlap between repertoires was computed as shared unique clonotypes divided by the size of the smaller repertoire. Repertoire richness was assessed with RTK rarefaction, the Chao1 estimator, and Recon v2.1 estimates of unobserved clonotypes. This immuneACCESS table, as held by TCRdb, lists in-frame sequences with V and J called but not all clones. Of the missing ones, under half trace to an unresolved V gene in checked studies; the others have no known cause. V and J calls and clone size follow that table, whereas D and trimming were derived from the DNA. This sample is represented by a few hundred thousand clones; approximately 77% of them were singletons. In total, the top ten clones hold around 12% of the sample.

The chain joins TRBV29-1 to TRBJ2-7; 11 bases in the middle match TRBD2. The sequence came from a woman between 40 and 55 years old in good health. Some clones in this sample may be carry-over from other donors' samples. The sequencing input was PBMCs. The nucleotides read TGCAGCGTGGCAAGACTAGCGGGAACCTCCTACGAGCAGTACTTC. Protein translation: CSVARLAGTSYEQYF.